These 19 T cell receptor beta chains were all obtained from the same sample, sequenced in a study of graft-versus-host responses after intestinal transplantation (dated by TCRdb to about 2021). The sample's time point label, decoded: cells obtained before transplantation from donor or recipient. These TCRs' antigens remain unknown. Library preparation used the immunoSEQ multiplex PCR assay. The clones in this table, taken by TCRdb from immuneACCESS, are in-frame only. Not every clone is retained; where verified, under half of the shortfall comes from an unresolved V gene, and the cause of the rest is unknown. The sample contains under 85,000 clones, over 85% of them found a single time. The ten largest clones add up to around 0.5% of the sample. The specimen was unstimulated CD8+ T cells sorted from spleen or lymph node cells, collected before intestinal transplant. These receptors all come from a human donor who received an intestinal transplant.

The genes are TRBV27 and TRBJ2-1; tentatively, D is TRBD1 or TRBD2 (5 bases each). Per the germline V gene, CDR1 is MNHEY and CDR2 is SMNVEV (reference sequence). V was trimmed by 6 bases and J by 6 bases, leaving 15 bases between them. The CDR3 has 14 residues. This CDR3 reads CASRYELGGNEQFF. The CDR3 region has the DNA TGTGCCAGCAGATACGAACTTGGGGGCAATGAGCAGTTCTTC.

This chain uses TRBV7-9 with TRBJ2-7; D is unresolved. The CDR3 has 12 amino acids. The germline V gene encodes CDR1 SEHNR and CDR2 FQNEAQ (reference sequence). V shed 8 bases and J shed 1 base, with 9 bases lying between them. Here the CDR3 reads CASQCVSYEQYF. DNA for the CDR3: TGTGCCAGCCAGTGTGTATCCTACGAGCAGTACTTC. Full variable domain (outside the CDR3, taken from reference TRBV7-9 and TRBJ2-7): DTGVSQNPRHKITKRGQNVTFRCDPISEHNRLYWYRQTLGQGPEFLTYFQNEAQLEKSRLLSDRFSAERPKGSFSTLEIQRTEQGDSAMYLCASQCVSYEQYFGPGTRLTVT.

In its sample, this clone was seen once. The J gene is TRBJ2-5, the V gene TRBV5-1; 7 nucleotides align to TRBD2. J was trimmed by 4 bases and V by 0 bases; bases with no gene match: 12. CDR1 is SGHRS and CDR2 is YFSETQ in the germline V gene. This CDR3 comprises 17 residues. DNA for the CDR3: TGCGCCAGCAGCTTGGTATTGAAGCGGGAAGGGCGAGAGACCCAGTACTTC. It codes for CASSLVLKREGRETQYF.

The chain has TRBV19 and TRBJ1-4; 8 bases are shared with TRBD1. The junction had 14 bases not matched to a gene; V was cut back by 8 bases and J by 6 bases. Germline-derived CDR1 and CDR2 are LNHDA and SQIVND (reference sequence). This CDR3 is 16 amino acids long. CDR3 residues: CASGGLETGEDEKLFF. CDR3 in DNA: TGTGCCAGTGGGGGACTTGAGACAGGGGAAGATGAAAAACTGTTTTTT.

This CDR3 reads CASSLDYRVYYGYTF. The DNA of the CDR3 is TGCGCCAGCAGCTTGGATTACAGGGTTTACTATGGCTACACCTTC. The gene calls are TRBV5-1 and TRBJ1-2, with a tentative D call TRBD1 (6 bases). The CDR3 sequence is 15 residues long. Germline loops: CDR1 SGHRS, CDR2 YFSETQ. The ends were cut back, 0 bases at V and 3 bases at J, with 12 bases in the middle.

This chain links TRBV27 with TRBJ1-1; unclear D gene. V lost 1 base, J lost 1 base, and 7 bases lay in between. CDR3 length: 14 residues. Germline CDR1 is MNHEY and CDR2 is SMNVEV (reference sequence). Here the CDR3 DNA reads TGTGCCAGCAGTTTATACCCGGGGAACACTGAAGCTTTCTTT. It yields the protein CASSLYPGNTEAFF.

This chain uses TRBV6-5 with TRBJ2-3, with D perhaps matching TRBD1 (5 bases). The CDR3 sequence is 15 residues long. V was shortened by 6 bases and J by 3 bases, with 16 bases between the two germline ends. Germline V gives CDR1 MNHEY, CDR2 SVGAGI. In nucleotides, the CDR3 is TGTGCCAGCAGCCCTATACAGGCCACAACAGATACGCAGTATTTT. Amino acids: CASSPIQATTDTQYF.

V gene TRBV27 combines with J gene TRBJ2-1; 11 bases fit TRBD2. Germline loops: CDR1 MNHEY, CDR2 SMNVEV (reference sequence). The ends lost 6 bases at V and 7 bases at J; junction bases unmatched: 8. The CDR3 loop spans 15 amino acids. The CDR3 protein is CASSRTSGSGNEQFF. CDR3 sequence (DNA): TGTGCCAGCAGCCGCACTAGCGGGAGTGGTAATGAGCAGTTCTTC.

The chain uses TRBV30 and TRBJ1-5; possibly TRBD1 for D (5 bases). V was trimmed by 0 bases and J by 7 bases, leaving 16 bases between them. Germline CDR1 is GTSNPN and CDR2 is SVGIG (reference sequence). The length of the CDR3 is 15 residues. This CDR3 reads CAWSVGVSPNQPQHF. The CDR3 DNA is TGTGCCTGGAGTGTAGGGGTCTCCCCGAACCAGCCCCAGCATTTT.

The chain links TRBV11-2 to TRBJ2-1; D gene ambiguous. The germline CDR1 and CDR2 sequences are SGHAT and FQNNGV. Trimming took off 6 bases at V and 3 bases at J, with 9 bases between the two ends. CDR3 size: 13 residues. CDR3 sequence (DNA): TGTGCCAGCAGAAAGACTCTCTACAATGAGCAGTTCTTC. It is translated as CASRKTLYNEQFF.

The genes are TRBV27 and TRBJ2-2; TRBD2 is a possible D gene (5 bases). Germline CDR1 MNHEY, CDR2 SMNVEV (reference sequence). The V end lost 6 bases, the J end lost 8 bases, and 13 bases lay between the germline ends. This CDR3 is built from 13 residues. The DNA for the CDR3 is TGTGCCAGCAGCGGGGAACTACGGGGGGAGCTGTTTTTT. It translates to CASSGELRGELFF.

The CDR3 bases are TGTGCCAGCAGTTTAATCAGGGGTGGGAACAATGAGCAGTTCTTC. Encoded protein: CASSLIRGGNNEQFF. The V and J genes are TRBV28 and TRBJ2-1; D may be TRBD1 (6 bases). This CDR3 is 15 amino acids long. The germline V gene encodes CDR1 MDHEN and CDR2 SYDVKM. The V end was cut by 2 bases, the J end by 5 bases, with 13 bases between.

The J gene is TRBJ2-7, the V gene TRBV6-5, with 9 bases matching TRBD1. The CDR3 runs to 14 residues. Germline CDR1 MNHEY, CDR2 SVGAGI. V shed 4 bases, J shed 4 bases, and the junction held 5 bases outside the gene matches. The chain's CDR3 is CASSLRQGGYEQYF. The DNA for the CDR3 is TGTGCCAGCAGTTTGCGACAGGGGGGGTACGAGCAGTACTTC.

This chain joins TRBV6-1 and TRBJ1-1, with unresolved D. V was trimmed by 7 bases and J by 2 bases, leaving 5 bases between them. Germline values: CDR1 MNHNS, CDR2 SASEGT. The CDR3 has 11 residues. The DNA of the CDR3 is TGTGCCAGCAACGACAACACTGAAGCTTTCTTT. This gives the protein CASNDNTEAFF.

Here the CDR3 reads CASSLIITENTEAFF. The CDR3 nucleotides are TGTGCCAGTAGCCTAATTATCACAGAGAACACTGAAGCTTTCTTT. V gene TRBV19 combines with J gene TRBJ1-1; D is unclear. CDR1 and CDR2 from the germline V gene are LNHDA and SQIVND (reference sequence). This CDR3 is 15 amino acids long. V gave up 6 bases and J gave up 1 base, with 15 bases separating them.

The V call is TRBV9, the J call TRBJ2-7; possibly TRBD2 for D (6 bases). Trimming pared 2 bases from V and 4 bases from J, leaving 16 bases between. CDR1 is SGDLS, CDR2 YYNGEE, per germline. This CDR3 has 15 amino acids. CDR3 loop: CASSVSGVPAYEQYF. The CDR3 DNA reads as TGTGCCAGCAGCGTCTCGGGAGTACCGGCGTACGAGCAGTACTTC. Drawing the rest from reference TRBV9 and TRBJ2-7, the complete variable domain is DSGVTQTPKHLITATGQRVTLRCSPRSGDLSVYWYQQSLDQGLQFLIQYYNGEERAKGNILERFSAQQFPDLHSELNLSSLELGDSALYFCASSVSGVPAYEQYFGPGTRLTVT.

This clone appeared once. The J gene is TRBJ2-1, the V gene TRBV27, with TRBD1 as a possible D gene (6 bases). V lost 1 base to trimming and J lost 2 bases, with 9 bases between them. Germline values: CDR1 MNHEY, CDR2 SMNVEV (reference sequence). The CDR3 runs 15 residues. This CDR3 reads CASSLLAGAYNEQFF. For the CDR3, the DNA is TGTGCCAGCAGTTTATTGGCAGGGGCCTACAATGAGCAGTTCTTC.

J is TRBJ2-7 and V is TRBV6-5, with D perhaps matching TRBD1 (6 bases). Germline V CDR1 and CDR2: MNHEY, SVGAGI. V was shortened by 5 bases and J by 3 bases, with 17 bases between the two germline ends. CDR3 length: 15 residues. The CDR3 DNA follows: TGTGCCAGCAGTCCTACAGGGTCACCACTCTACGAGCAGTACTTC. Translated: CASSPTGSPLYEQYF.

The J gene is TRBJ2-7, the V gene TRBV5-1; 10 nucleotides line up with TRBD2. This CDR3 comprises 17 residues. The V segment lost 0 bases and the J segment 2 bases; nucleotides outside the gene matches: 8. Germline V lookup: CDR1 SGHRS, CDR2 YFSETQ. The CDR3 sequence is CASSLGLAGAIAYEQYF. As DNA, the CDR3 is TGCGCCAGCAGCTTGGGGCTAGCGGGAGCGATAGCCTACGAGCAGTACTTC.